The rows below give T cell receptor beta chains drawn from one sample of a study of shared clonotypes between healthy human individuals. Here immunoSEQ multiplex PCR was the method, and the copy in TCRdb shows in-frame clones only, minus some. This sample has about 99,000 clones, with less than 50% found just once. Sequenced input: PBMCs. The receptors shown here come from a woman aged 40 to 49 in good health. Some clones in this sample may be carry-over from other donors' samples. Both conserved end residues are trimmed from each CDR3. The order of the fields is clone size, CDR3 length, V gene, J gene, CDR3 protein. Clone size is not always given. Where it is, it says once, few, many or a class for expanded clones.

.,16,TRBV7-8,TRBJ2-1,ASSLEGTSGRYHNEQF
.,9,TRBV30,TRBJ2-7,AWSVYNEQY
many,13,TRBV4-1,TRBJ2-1,ASSPGAGSYNEQF
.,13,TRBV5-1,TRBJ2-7,ASSYWTGGTYEQY
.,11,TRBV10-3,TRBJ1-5,AINRDSNQPQH
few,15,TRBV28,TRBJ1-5,ASSPLFGDIPNQPQH
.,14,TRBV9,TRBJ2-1,ASSQDRGRFYNEQF
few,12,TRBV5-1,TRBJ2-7,ASSLAGDPYEQY
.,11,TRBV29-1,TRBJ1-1,SVGRHQNTEAF
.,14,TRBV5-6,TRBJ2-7,ASSLGTQGVSYEQY
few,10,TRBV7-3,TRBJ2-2,ASSLDTGELF